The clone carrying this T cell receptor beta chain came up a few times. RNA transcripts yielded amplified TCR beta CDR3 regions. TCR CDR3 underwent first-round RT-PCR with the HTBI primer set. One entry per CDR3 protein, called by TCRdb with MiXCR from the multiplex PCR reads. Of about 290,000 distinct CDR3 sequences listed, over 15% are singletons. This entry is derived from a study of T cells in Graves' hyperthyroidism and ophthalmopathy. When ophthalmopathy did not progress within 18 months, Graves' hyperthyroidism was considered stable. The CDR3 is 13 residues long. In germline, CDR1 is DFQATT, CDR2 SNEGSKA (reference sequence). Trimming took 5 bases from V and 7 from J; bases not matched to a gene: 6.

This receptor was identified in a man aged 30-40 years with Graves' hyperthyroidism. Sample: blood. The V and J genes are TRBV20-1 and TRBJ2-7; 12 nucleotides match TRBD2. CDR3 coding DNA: TGCAGTGCTCTGACTAGCGGGAGTAGGGAGCAGTACTTC. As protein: CSALTSGSREQYF.